The rows below give T cell receptor beta chains drawn from one sample of a study of T cell responses to AZD1222 COVID-19 vaccine. TCRdb's table, derived via immunoSEQ multiplex PCR, lists solely in-frame clones and lacks some. The sample comprises 85,000 to 130,000 clones, roughly 90% of which are singletons, and around 5% rests with the top ten. The sample consisted of peripheral blood, taken on day 0 of AZD1222 vaccination. The receptors were gathered from an adult in good health. CDR3s include the opening cysteine and the closing phenylalanine or tryptophan. The D gene is left open where the match is weak. Clone size, where shown, is once, few, many, or a class for clones that have expanded.

j_call clone_size d_call v_call cdr3_nt cdr3_aa
TRBJ1-2 once TRBD1 TRBV28 TGTGCCAGCAGTTTCGGCGGACAGGGGGGCGGCTACACCTTC CASSFGGQGGGYTF
TRBJ2-5 - TRBD2 TRBV28 TGTGCCAGTATAGCGGGAGGTCTTGAGACCCAGTACTTC CASIAGGLETQYF
TRBJ2-7 - TRBD2 TRBV18 TGTGCCAGCTCGCCGATTAGGCTAGCGGACTACGAGCAGTACTTC CASSPIRLADYEQYF
TRBJ2-7 - TRBD2 TRBV5-1 TGCGCCAGCAGCTTGGAAGCGGGAGGGCCCTCGGGGGAGCAGTACTTC CASSLEAGGPSGEQYF
TRBJ2-1 - TRBD2 TRBV5-4 TGTGCCAGCAGCCCCCCCGGACTAGCGGGCCGCAATGAGCAGTTCTTC CASSPPGLAGRNEQFF
TRBJ1-3 - - TRBV6-5 TGTGCCAGCAGATTACGGGGTTTGGGAAACACCATATATTTT CASRLRGLGNTIYF
TRBJ2-1 - - TRBV27 TGTGCCAGCAGTTTTACCGGCGCCCTCTCCAATGAGCAGTTCTTC CASSFTGALSNEQFF
TRBJ1-5 once - TRBV2 TGTGCCAGCAGTCCGTTTAATCAGCCCCAGCATTTT CASSPFNQPQHF
TRBJ1-5 - - TRBV7-9 TGTGCCAGCAGCTTAGGGGGAATTAGCAATCAGCCCCAGCATTTT CASSLGGISNQPQHF
TRBJ1-2 - - TRBV24-1 TGTGCCACCAGTGATTTGCCCAGAAACTATGGCTACACCTTC CATSDLPRNYGYTF
TRBJ1-1 - - TRBV9 TGTGCCAGCAGCGGGGTGGGGATGAACACTGAAGCTTTCTTT CASSGVGMNTEAFF
TRBJ1-5 - TRBD1 TRBV27 TGTGCCAGCCGACAGGGGGGTCCATCAAGTCAGCCCCAGCATTTT CASRQGGPSSQPQHF
TRBJ2-7 - - TRBV5-1 TGCGCCAGCAGCTTGGGGGCCTACGAGCAGTACTTC CASSLGAYEQYF
TRBJ1-1 - - TRBV7-3 TGTGCCAGCAGCTCTCAGGGAAACACTGAAGCTTTCTTT CASSSQGNTEAFF
TRBJ1-1 - - TRBV7-2 TGTGCCAGCAGCTTGTCCAGGGAGACTGAAGCTTTCTTT CASSLSRETEAFF
TRBJ2-1 - TRBD2 TRBV9 TGTGCCAGCACCCACTTAGCGGGAAACGCCTACAATGAGCAGTTCTTC CASTHLAGNAYNEQFF
TRBJ2-5 - TRBD1 TRBV6-5 TGTGCCAGCAGGGGGGACAGGGGACAAGAGACCCAGTACTTC CASRGDRGQETQYF
TRBJ1-2 - - TRBV28 TGTGCCATCAGTCTCAGCAGGGCCCGGGACTATGGCTACACCTTC CAISLSRARDYGYTF
TRBJ2-2 - - TRBV10-3 TGTGCCATCAGTGAGTTAGGGCCGGCCGCCGGGGAGCTGTTTTTT CAISELGPAAGELFF
TRBJ1-5 - - TRBV7-2 TGTGCCAGCAGCTTATCGGGGGCGGGGGTCAATCAGCCCCAGCATTTT CASSLSGAGVNQPQHF
TRBJ1-6 - - TRBV25-1 TGTGCCAGCAGTCGTTCCGGGGGCAGCAGGCCCCTCCACTTT CASSRSGGSRPLHF
TRBJ1-4 - TRBD1 TRBV5-1 TGCGCCAGCAGTTCCGGGACAGGGGATGAAAAACTGTTTTTT CASSSGTGDEKLFF
TRBJ1-3 - - TRBV4-2 TGTGCCAGCAGTCCTACTCCTAGCTCTGGAAACACCATATATTTT CASSPTPSSGNTIYF
TRBJ2-7 - - TRBV6-5 TGTGCCAGCAGTTTCGCAGGGTCCCCCTCCTACGAGCAGTACTTC CASSFAGSPSYEQYF
TRBJ1-2 - TRBD1 TRBV6-5 TGTGCCAGCAGTTACAACAGGGGAGGAAAAGGCTACACCTTC CASSYNRGGKGYTF
TRBJ1-1 - - TRBV3-1/TRBV3-2 TGTGCCAGCAGCCAAGATTCAGGGAACACTGAAGCTTTCTTT CASSQDSGNTEAFF
TRBJ1-6 - - TRBV3-1/TRBV3-2 TGTGCCAGCAGCCACCGGGCGACGAATTCACCCCTCCACTTT CASSHRATNSPLHF
TRBJ2-2 - - TRBV7-7 TGTGCTAGCAGCTTTCGCAGCGCCGGGGAGCTGTTTTTT CASSFRSAGELFF
TRBJ2-5 - - TRBV7-8 TGTGCCAGCAGCCCAGTGTTCGGAGAGACCCAGTACTTC CASSPVFGETQYF
TRBJ1-3 - - TRBV11-2 TGTGCCAGCAGCTTAGAACCAGGAAACACCATATATTTT CASSLEPGNTIYF
TRBJ1-2 - - TRBV19 TGTGCCAGTTCACAGCTATCCTATGGCTACACCTTC CASSQLSYGYTF
TRBJ2-7 - - TRBV6-5 TGTGCCAGCAGGCGGGACTCCCGGGCCTACGAGCAGTACTTC CASRRDSRAYEQYF
TRBJ1-2 - TRBD1 TRBV6-5 TGTGCCAGCCAACCCGACCAGGGGGTCATCTATGGCTACACCTTC CASQPDQGVIYGYTF
TRBJ1-5 - TRBD1 TRBV18 TGTGCCAGCTCACCACCGGGGACAGGGACTCAGCCCCAGCATTTT CASSPPGTGTQPQHF
TRBJ2-1 - TRBD2 TRBV27 TGTGCCAGCAGTGGACTAGCGGGAGGCCCCCTAAATGAGCAGTTCTTC CASSGLAGGPLNEQFF
TRBJ2-5 - - TRBV10-3 TGTGCCATCAGTGTAGGGGGTCAAGAGACCCAGTACTTC CAISVGGQETQYF
TRBJ1-2 - - TRBV5-5 TGTGCCAGCAGCCTCGGGACACCGCTAAACTATGGCTACACCTTC CASSLGTPLNYGYTF
TRBJ2-5 - TRBD2 TRBV14 TGTGCCAGCAGCCAGCGGGGGTTCGCGGAGACCCAGTACTTC CASSQRGFAETQYF
TRBJ2-6 - - TRBV2 TGTGCCAGCAACGAAATGAGGGCCAACGTCCTGACTTTC CASNEMRANVLTF
TRBJ2-2 - TRBD2 TRBV3-1/TRBV3-2 TGTGCCAGCAGCCAAGTTAGCGGGAGAGGCGGGGAGCTGTTTTTT CASSQVSGRGGELFF
TRBJ1-5 - - TRBV19 TGTGCCAGTAGTATAGGGCCTTATAGCAATCAGCCCCAGCATTTT CASSIGPYSNQPQHF
TRBJ2-1 - - TRBV11-3 TGTGCCAGCAGCCCCGGGGGCGTATCCTACAATGAGCAGTTCTTC CASSPGGVSYNEQFF
TRBJ2-5 once - TRBV7-3 TGTGCCAGCAGCTTAAGTCCGGGTTCGGGGACCCAGTACTTC CASSLSPGSGTQYF
TRBJ2-1 once TRBD2 TRBV5-1 TGCGCCAGCAAACTAGCGGGATACAATGAGCAGTTCTTC CASKLAGYNEQFF
TRBJ1-1 - TRBD1 TRBV10-2 TGCGCCAGCCGACTACACCTACAACTACGACAGGGCACTGAAGCTTTCTTT CASRLHLQLRQGTEAFF
TRBJ2-2 few TRBD2 TRBV6-1 TGTGCCAGCAGTGAACTAGCGGCTCCTGGGACCGGGGAGCTGTTTTTT CASSELAAPGTGELFF
TRBJ1-1 - TRBD1 TRBV23-1 TGCGCCAGCAGTCTTCGGACAGGGCTGTTGACTGAAGCTTTCTTT CASSLRTGLLTEAFF
TRBJ2-7 - TRBD2 TRBV11-2 TGTGCCAGCAGCTTTTCGAGCGGGGTCTTCGATCAGTACTTC CASSFSSGVFDQYF
TRBJ2-1 - TRBD2 TRBV3-1/TRBV3-2 TGTGCCAGCAGCCAAGAACTAGCGGCCTCCTACAATGAGCAGTTCTTC CASSQELAASYNEQFF
TRBJ2-3 once - TRBV19 TGTGCCAGTAGTCCGGGGACTGTCACAGATACGCAGTATTTT CASSPGTVTDTQYF
TRBJ1-5 - TRBD1 TRBV15 TGTGCCACCAGCACGGGACAGAGTGGGGATCAGCCCCAGCATTTT CATSTGQSGDQPQHF
TRBJ2-7 - TRBD1 TRBV9 TGTGCCAGCAGCGCCGGAGTCCCGGGACAGGGCCTCTACGAGCAGTACTTC CASSAGVPGQGLYEQYF
TRBJ2-7 - TRBD1 TRBV7-2 TGTGCCAGCAGCACCCGACAGGGGAACTACGAGCAGTACTTC CASSTRQGNYEQYF
TRBJ2-2 - - TRBV5-1 TGCGCCAGCAGCTATCTAGAAAACACCGGGGAGCTGTTTTTT CASSYLENTGELFF